This T cell receptor beta chain was profiled in a study of blood T cells in healthy people across ages. It was with a sample-barcoded 5' primer and a J-beta primer mix that a second PCR of roughly 6 to 12 cycles was run. TCRdb ran MiXCR on the 5' RACE reads and lists one entry per CDR3 protein. The data hold about 570,000 distinct CDR3 sequences, with 25% to 30% observed a single time. For this clonotype: The antigen is undetermined.

Findings and caveats of the study: Age advanced and TCR beta diversity per million T cells fell, roughly linearly. Any changes in expanded clonotypes were possibly confounded, as donor CMV status remained unknown.

V lost 1 base and J lost 5; bases outside the gene matches: 5. CDR1 and CDR2 from the germline V gene are SGHTA and FQGNSA. The CDR3 runs to 16 residues. V and J are TRBV7-2 and TRBJ2-3; 11 nucleotides line up with TRBD1. The sequence derives from a woman in her 70s in good health. The sample taken for sequencing was blood. CDR3 sequence (DNA): TGTGCCAGCAGCTTAGGGGACAGGGGGTTCGAAGATACGCAGTATTTT. Translated: CASSLGDRGFEDTQYF.